This TCR beta chain was found in a study of T cell changes during pregnancy in multiple sclerosis. The CDR3 length is 14 residues. Germline-derived CDR1 and CDR2 are ENHRY and SYGVKD. V was clipped by 3 bases and J by 10 bases; unmatched bases: 1. Some clones are missing from TCRdb's copy, which holds only in-frame ones; the method was immunoSEQ multiplex PCR. Of around 69,000 clones listed, 92% are singletons. This chain joins TRBV10-3 and TRBJ2-1; 15 bases are a match to TRBD2. Here the sequenced sample was peripheral blood, taken in the first trimester of pregnancy. The TCR was taken from a female donor with multiple sclerosis, enrolled in a pregnancy study. CDR3 bases: TGTGCCATCAGTGAAGGGACTAGCGGGGGGGAGCAGTTCTTC. The encoded protein is CAISEGTSGGEQFF.